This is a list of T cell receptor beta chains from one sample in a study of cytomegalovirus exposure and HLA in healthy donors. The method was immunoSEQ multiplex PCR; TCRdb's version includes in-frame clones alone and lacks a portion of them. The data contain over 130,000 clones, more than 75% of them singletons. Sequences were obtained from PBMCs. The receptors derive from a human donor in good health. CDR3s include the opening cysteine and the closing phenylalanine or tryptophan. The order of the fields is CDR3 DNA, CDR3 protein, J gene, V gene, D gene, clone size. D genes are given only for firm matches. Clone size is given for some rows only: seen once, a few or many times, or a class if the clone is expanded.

DNA: TGTGCCAGTAGTATTGGGCAGGGATCGTCCTACGAGCAGTACTTC
CDR3: CASSIGQGSSYEQYF
J: TRBJ2-7
V: TRBV19
D: NA
size: once

DNA: TGTGCCAGCAGCTTGGGGGACATAGGGCTCGAAAAACTGTCTTTT
CDR3: CASSLGDIGLEKLSF
J: TRBJ1-4
V: TRBV5-6
D: NA
size: once

DNA: TGTGCCAGCAGCTTAGGTACAGGGGGCCTCGGGCAGCCCCAGCATTTT
CDR3: CASSLGTGGLGQPQHF
J: TRBJ1-5
V: TRBV7-9
D: TRBD1
size: NA

DNA: TGTGCCAGCAGCTTGGGACTAGCGGGAGCCACGCAGTATTTT
CDR3: CASSLGLAGATQYF
J: TRBJ2-3
V: TRBV7-9
D: TRBD2
size: once

DNA: TGTGCCAGCAGTTACACAGGGACTGAAGCTTTCTTT
CDR3: CASSYTGTEAFF
J: TRBJ1-1
V: TRBV6-5
D: NA
size: few

DNA: TGTGCCAGCAGCTTGGGGGCGGGTTTTACTGAAGCTTTCTTT
CDR3: CASSLGAGFTEAFF
J: TRBJ1-1
V: TRBV5-8
D: NA
size: NA

DNA: TGTGCCAGCAGGAGGGGGACAGGGAGTGGAAACACCATATATTTT
CDR3: CASRRGTGSGNTIYF
J: TRBJ1-3
V: TRBV6-1
D: TRBD1
size: once

DNA: TGTGCCAGCAGCTCCAGGGCCCCCACAGATACGCAGTACTTT
CDR3: CASSSRAPTDTQYF
J: TRBJ2-3
V: TRBV5-4
D: NA
size: NA

DNA: TGTGCCATCAGTGAGCAGAACACTGAAGCTTTCTTT
CDR3: CAISEQNTEAFF
J: TRBJ1-1
V: TRBV10-3
D: NA
size: NA

DNA: TGTGCCAGCAGTTCCCAGGACAGGATGAACACTGAAGCTTTCTTT
CDR3: CASSSQDRMNTEAFF
J: TRBJ1-1
V: TRBV28
D: TRBD1
size: NA

DNA: TGTGCCAGCAGCCAGACAGGGACACTAGCCAAAAACATTCAGTACTTC
CDR3: CASSQTGTLAKNIQYF
J: TRBJ2-4
V: TRBV2
D: TRBD1
size: NA

DNA: TGTGCCAGCAGCTCGCTAGCGACAGGGCCCGGAGGCTACACCTTC
CDR3: CASSSLATGPGGYTF
J: TRBJ1-2
V: TRBV5-4
D: TRBD1
size: NA

DNA: TGTGCCAGCAGTACGGGGACTAGCGGGAGAGGGGAGCAGTTCTTC
CDR3: CASSTGTSGRGEQFF
J: TRBJ2-1
V: TRBV6-5
D: TRBD2
size: NA

DNA: TGTGCCAGCAGTGAAGCGAGAGGCCAGGGGGCCTACTATAATTCACCCCTCCACTTT
CDR3: CASSEARGQGAYYNSPLHF
J: TRBJ1-6
V: TRBV6-1
D: TRBD1
size: NA

DNA: TGTGCCATCAGTGAGTTGAGGCAGAACACTGAAGCTTTCTTT
CDR3: CAISELRQNTEAFF
J: TRBJ1-1
V: TRBV10-3
D: NA
size: NA

DNA: TGTGCCAGCAGTGAGGAGACAGGGGGTAACTATGGCTACACCTTC
CDR3: CASSEETGGNYGYTF
J: TRBJ1-2
V: TRBV25-1
D: TRBD1
size: NA

DNA: TGTGCCAGCAGCTTGGGCTCCACAGATACGCAGTATTTT
CDR3: CASSLGSTDTQYF
J: TRBJ2-3
V: TRBV7-3
D: NA
size: few

DNA: TGTGCCAGCAGTCTCTTGGGGCAGATGTACAATGAGCAGTTCTTC
CDR3: CASSLLGQMYNEQFF
J: TRBJ2-1
V: TRBV6-1
D: NA
size: NA

DNA: TGCGCCAGCAGTCTACAGGGGGGAAATGGCTACACCTTC
CDR3: CASSLQGGNGYTF
J: TRBJ1-2
V: TRBV10-2
D: TRBD1
size: few

DNA: TGTGCCAGCAGGTCTCCCGGGACAAACACAGATACGCAGTATTTT
CDR3: CASRSPGTNTDTQYF
J: TRBJ2-3
V: TRBV11-2
D: NA
size: NA

DNA: TGTGCCAGTAGGGGCAGCAAAAACATTCAGTACTTC
CDR3: CASRGSKNIQYF
J: TRBJ2-4
V: TRBV19
D: NA
size: few

DNA: TGTGCCAGCAGCTTAAGGCCTGGGGCCAACGTCCTGACTTTC
CDR3: CASSLRPGANVLTF
J: TRBJ2-6
V: TRBV7-3
D: NA
size: once

DNA: TGTGCCACCAGCGTCGCTGGAGGGGATGAGCAGTTCTTC
CDR3: CATSVAGGDEQFF
J: TRBJ2-1
V: TRBV15
D: NA
size: few

DNA: TGTGCCTGGAGTTCCGGGACAGGCCTAGCGCAGTATTTT
CDR3: CAWSSGTGLAQYF
J: TRBJ2-3
V: TRBV30
D: TRBD1
size: NA

DNA: TGTGCCTGGAGTGTTGCGGGACTAGTAAAGACCCAGTACTTC
CDR3: CAWSVAGLVKTQYF
J: TRBJ2-5
V: TRBV30
D: TRBD2
size: NA

DNA: TGTGCCAGCAGCCGCCTCGGGACTAGCGGGGCCCCAGGGGAGCAGTTCTTC
CDR3: CASSRLGTSGAPGEQFF
J: TRBJ2-1
V: TRBV7-6
D: TRBD2
size: NA

DNA: TGTGCCAGCAGTTTGGGGGCCCCTAGCACAGATACGCAGTATTTT
CDR3: CASSLGAPSTDTQYF
J: TRBJ2-3
V: TRBV2
D: NA
size: NA

DNA: TGTGCCAGCAGCTTGGCCCGGGATTCCTACGAGCAGTACTTC
CDR3: CASSLARDSYEQYF
J: TRBJ2-7
V: TRBV5-4
D: NA
size: NA

DNA: TGTGCCAGCAGTACTTCTAATGAAAAACTGTTTTTT
CDR3: CASSTSNEKLFF
J: TRBJ1-4
V: TRBV28
D: NA
size: NA

DNA: TGCGCCATCTCACCGGGACAGGGTGGGCAGTTCTTC
CDR3: CAISPGQGGQFF
J: TRBJ2-1
V: TRBV10-2
D: TRBD1
size: NA

DNA: TGTGCCAGCACCTTAGCGGGTAGACCCTACGAGCAGTACTTC
CDR3: CASTLAGRPYEQYF
J: TRBJ2-7
V: TRBV11-2
D: TRBD2
size: once

DNA: TGTGCCAGCAGCTTAATGCAGTGGGGGGGTCGGTACACCGGGGAGCTGTTTTTT
CDR3: CASSLMQWGGRYTGELFF
J: TRBJ2-2
V: TRBV7-2
D: TRBD2
size: NA

DNA: TGCGCCAGCAGCCCTACTCAGGGGGCGCTTCGCCCGCCGGACCATTTT
CDR3: CASSPTQGALRPPDHF
J: TRBJ1-3
V: TRBV4-3
D: TRBD1
size: few

DNA: TGTGCCAGCAGCTCCTTAGCGGGGAGGACCACAGATACGCAGTATTTT
CDR3: CASSSLAGRTTDTQYF
J: TRBJ2-3
V: TRBV7-9
D: TRBD2
size: NA

DNA: TGTGCCACCAGGGACAGAGAGACCCAGTACTTC
CDR3: CATRDRETQYF
J: TRBJ2-5
V: TRBV15
D: NA
size: NA

DNA: TGTGCCACCAGCGGAGAGGGGGCAGCTCAGTACTTC
CDR3: CATSGEGAAQYF
J: TRBJ2-7
V: TRBV15
D: TRBD1
size: once

DNA: TGTGCCAGTAGTGCCGCGGTAAGGGAAAAACTGTTTTTT
CDR3: CASSAAVREKLFF
J: TRBJ1-4
V: TRBV19
D: NA
size: NA